The 7 T cell receptor beta chains below come from one sample, sequenced in a study of cytomegalovirus exposure and HLA in healthy donors. A multiplex PCR was run with 60 Vbeta primers and 13 Jbeta primers. Repertoires were generated with immunoSEQ multiplex PCR, while TCRdb's copy carries only in-frame clones and drops some. The sample has over 75,000 clones; around 76% are singletons. Sequencing was done on a sample of PBMCs. Receptor source: a middle-aged man in good health and CMV-seropositive.

This chain uses TRBV5-1 with TRBJ2-5; 12 bases align to TRBD1. The CDR3 contains 17 residues. After removal of 3 bases from V and 5 bases from J, the junction contained 11 bases not matched to a gene. Germline V lookup: CDR1 SGHRS, CDR2 YFSETQ. Written as DNA, the CDR3 is TGCGCCAGCAGCTCGACTCCGGGACAGGGGGCCCACGAGACCCAGTACTTC. It encodes CASSSTPGQGAHETQYF.

J is TRBJ1-2 and V is TRBV28, with a weak D call TRBD1 (5 bases). The CDR3 has 14 amino acids. V lost 2 bases and J 8 bases, leaving 15 bases between the germline ends. In germline, CDR1 is MDHEN, CDR2 SYDVKM. CDR3 sequence reads: CASSLSGGGGGYTF. DNA for the CDR3: TGTGCCAGCAGTTTAAGTGGGGGAGGTGGGGGCTACACCTTC.

The chain combines TRBV5-1 with TRBJ2-3, with D maybe TRBD2 (6 bases). The V and J ends lost 0 bases and 6 bases respectively, with 14 bases between them. This CDR3 contains 15 residues. Looked up from germline, CDR1 is SGHRS and CDR2 is YFSETQ. CDR3 amino acids: CASSLAKRAHDTQYF. DNA of the CDR3: TGCGCCAGCAGCTTGGCCAAGCGGGCTCATGATACGCAGTATTTT.

The chain has TRBV4-1 and TRBJ2-7, with a possible D match to TRBD2 (6 bases). The CDR3 loop spans 14 amino acids. The germline V gene encodes CDR1 MGHRA and CDR2 YSYEKL. V lost 8 bases and J 6 bases, leaving 20 bases between the germline ends. Written as DNA, the CDR3 is TGCGCCAGCGCCGGGGGAACTAGGAGTCCCGAGCAGTACTTC. It yields the protein CASAGGTRSPEQYF.

This clone was observed a handful of times. The chain couples TRBV9 to TRBJ2-1; 8 positions match TRBD1. The CDR3 covers 15 residues. CDR1 and CDR2 from the germline V gene are SGDLS and YYNGEE. After removal of 3 bases from V and 2 bases from J, the junction contained 4 bases not matched to a gene. The CDR3: CASSARDRPYNEQFF. In DNA form, the CDR3 reads TGTGCCAGCAGCGCCCGGGACAGGCCCTACAATGAGCAGTTCTTC.

V gene TRBV4-1 combines with J gene TRBJ1-1, with 9 bases matching TRBD1. The CDR3 is 16 residues long. V was clipped by 5 bases and J by 4 bases; unmatched bases: 11. CDR1 is MGHRA, CDR2 YSYEKL, per germline. Written as DNA, the CDR3 is TGCGCCAGCAGCGACGGACAGGGGAGGTTCGGCACTGAAGCTTTCTTT. It specifies CASSDGQGRFGTEAFF.

The V and J genes are TRBV5-1 and TRBJ2-5; perhaps TRBD2 as D (6 bases). Germline lookup yields CDR1 SGHRS and CDR2 YFSETQ. Trimming removed 4 bases from V and 2 bases from J, with 12 bases in between. The CDR3 contains 14 residues. The CDR3 DNA follows: TGCGCCAGCAGCGGCTTTGGAGGGCAAGAGACCCAGTACTTC. It encodes CASSGFGGQETQYF.